The present TCR beta chain was sequenced within a study of OX40 agonist ivuxolimab in advanced cancers. Background on the whole study: Ivuxolimab, which targeted the costimulatory receptor OX40 (CD134), was an agonistic, fully human IgG2 monoclonal antibody. Intravenous ivuxolimab was administered to patients every 2 weeks at six dose levels: 0.01, 0.1, 0.3, 1.5, 3 and 10 mg/kg. Among the 52 dose-escalation patients, about 19 had hepatocellular carcinoma, approximately 15 melanoma, 9 renal cell carcinoma and 9 head and neck cancer. The dose-escalation cohort was about 83% male with a mean age of around 62 years, ranging from roughly 23 to 85. Patients were allowed to have had prior anti-PD-1, anti-PD-L1 or anti-CTLA-4 therapy, and around 43% of the dose-escalation patients had been treated with checkpoint inhibitors. Partial responses occurred in three dose-escalation patients, of whom one had hepatocellular carcinoma and two had cutaneous melanoma. Peripheral TCRbeta sequencing aimed to test whether ivuxolimab altered TCR sequence diversity and caused clonal T-cell expansion. The paper describes the monotherapy dose-escalation part (N of about 50 patients) of the phase I trial of ivuxolimab. Overall study outcomes, separate from this receptor: Antigen specificity was not determined for the clonally expanded peripheral T cells. After ivuxolimab, more expanded clones were found on average in CD8+ T cells than in CD4+ T cells. In partial responders in the 0.1-3.0 mg/kg groups, normalized peripheral clonal expansion was found to be among the lowest, especially among CD8+ T cells. Low levels of normalized T-cell clonal expansion were also seen in some nonresponding patients. At doses of 0.1 to 3.0 mg/kg, clonal expansion of both CD4+ and CD8+ blood T cells was observed from baseline to week 6.

Patients with a history of autoimmune disease or receiving systemic immunosuppression were excluded from the trial. Peripheral blood for TCR sequencing was collected from all dose cohorts at baseline, on cycle 4 day 1, and on cycle 7 day 1. Samples were obtained from an open-label, multicenter, first-in-human phase I dose-escalation trial of ivuxolimab. Adults with locally advanced or metastatic melanoma, renal cell, hepatocellular, or head and neck squamous cell carcinoma were enrolled in the trial. CD4+ and CD8+ T cells were sorted separately from peripheral blood before TCR sequencing. The cysteine opens and the phenylalanine closes a CDR3 of 11 amino acids. CDR3 DNA is the only sequence kept; it has 33 bases, read in frame from the first base. CDR1 and CDR2 (MDHEN, SYDVKM) derive from the germline V gene. V lost 8 bases and J lost 9 bases; the stretch between them is 11 bases long. To sequence the TCRbeta CDR3 region, genomic DNA was isolated from the sorted cells. The immunoSEQ Assay was used for sequencing of TCRbeta CDR3 regions. What TCRdb holds here is the immuneACCESS table cut down to in-frame rearrangements. Part of the clones is not present; checked against another copy, under half of the missing clones reflect an unresolved V gene, and the others are unexplained. The sample contains tens of thousands of clones, approximately 86% of them found a single time. The ten largest make up under 0.7% of the sample.

On this clone itself: The antigen it recognizes is unknown. No quality values exist for individual bases; no much larger clone is one base distant.

The TCR originated in an adult with an advanced solid tumor such as melanoma, head and neck, liver or kidney cancer. The chain was built from TRBV28 and TRBJ2-1; no D gene is confidently identified. The starting material was CD4+ or CD8+ T cells sorted from blood, obtained in a trial of the OX40 agonist ivuxolimab. The sequence in DNA is TGTGCCAGCGGCCTGAAGCGTGAGCAGTTCTTC. Its protein reads: CASGLKREQFF.